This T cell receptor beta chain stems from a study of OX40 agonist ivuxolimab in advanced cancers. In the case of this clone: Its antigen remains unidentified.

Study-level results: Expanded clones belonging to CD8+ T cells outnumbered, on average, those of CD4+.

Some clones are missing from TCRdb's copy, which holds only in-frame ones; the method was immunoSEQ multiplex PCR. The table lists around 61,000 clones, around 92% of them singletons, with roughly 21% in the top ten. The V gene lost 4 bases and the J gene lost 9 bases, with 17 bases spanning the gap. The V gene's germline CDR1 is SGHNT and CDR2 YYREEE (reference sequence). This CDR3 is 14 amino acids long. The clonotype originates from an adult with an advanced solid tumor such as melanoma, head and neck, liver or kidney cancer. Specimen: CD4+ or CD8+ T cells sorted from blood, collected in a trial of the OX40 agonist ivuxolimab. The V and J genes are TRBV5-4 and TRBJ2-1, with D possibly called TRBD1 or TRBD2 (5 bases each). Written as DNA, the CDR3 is TGTGCCAGCAGCGGGGGATCGAGGCCCTTTGAGCAGTTCTTC. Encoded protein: CASSGGSRPFEQFF. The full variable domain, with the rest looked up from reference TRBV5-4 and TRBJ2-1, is ETGVTQSPTHLIKTRGQQVTLRCSSQSGHNTVSWYQQALGQGPQFIFQYYREEENGRGNFPPRFSGLQFPNYSSELNVNALELDDSALYLCASSGGSRPFEQFFGPGTRLTVL.